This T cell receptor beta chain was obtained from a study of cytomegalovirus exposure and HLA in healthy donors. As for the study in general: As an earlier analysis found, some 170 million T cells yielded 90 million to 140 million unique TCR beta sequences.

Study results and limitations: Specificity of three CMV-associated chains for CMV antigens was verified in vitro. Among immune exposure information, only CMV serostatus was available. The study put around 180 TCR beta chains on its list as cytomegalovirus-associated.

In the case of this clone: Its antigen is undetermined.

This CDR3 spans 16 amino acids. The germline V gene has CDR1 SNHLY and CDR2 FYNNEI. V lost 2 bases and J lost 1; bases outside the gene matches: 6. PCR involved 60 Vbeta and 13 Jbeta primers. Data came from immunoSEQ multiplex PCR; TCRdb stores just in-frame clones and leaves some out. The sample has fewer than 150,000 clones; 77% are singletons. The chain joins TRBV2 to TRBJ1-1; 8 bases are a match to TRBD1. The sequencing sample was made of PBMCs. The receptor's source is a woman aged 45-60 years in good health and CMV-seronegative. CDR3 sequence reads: CASSESRDRKNTEAFF. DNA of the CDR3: TGTGCCAGCAGTGAATCCAGGGACAGGAAGAACACTGAAGCTTTCTTT. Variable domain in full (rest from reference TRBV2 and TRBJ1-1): EPEVTQTPSHQVTQMGQEVILRCVPISNHLYFYWYRQILGQKVEFLVSFYNNEISEKSEIFDDQFSVERPDGSNFTLKIRSTKLEDSAMYFCASSESRDRKNTEAFFGQGTRLTVV.